This T cell receptor beta chain was profiled in a study of T cells in Graves' hyperthyroidism and ophthalmopathy (dated by TCRdb to between 2018 and 2020). Regarding the complete study: Peripheral blood was collected at initial diagnosis, before any treatment. To identify distinguishing TCR V-J signatures, a discovery cohort of roughly 100 patients was used, comprising 43 with Graves' ophthalmopathy and some 60 with stable Graves' hyperthyroidism. An independent validation cohort of under 20 hyperthyroidism patients and 15 or so patients who later progressed to ophthalmopathy tested prospective prediction of ophthalmopathy. The roughly 91 discovery patients were randomly divided into training and test sets at a 7:3 ratio. The study also compared thyroid tissue and blood T-cell repertoires from 5 to 7 Graves' hyperthyroidism patients. Following sampling, methimazole starting at 30 mg daily was given to hyperthyroidism patients, and high-dose intravenous methylprednisolone was given to ophthalmopathy patients. TCR Vbeta CDR3 sequencing of 135 peripheral blood samples (roughly 41 ophthalmopathy, 70 to 85 hyperthyroidism and approximately 17 progressor patients) is reported in the paper. The paper's findings and limits, for the study overall: Most expanded thyroid clonotypes (frequency above 0.001) were also detected in blood, suggesting blood repertoires may reflect thyroid immune responses. No statistical method was used to fix the sample size in advance, and group allocation was not hidden from the investigators. During validation, the model predicted progression to ophthalmopathy a median of approximately 6 months ahead of onset, with 60% to 71% sensitivity and about 72% specificity. Ophthalmopathy was separated from stable hyperthyroidism by a 13 V-J signature model, with 85% to 90% sensitivity and around 81% specificity obtained in cross-validation and 80%/75% obtained in testing.

Ophthalmopathy patients had moderately to severely active disease, with a Clinical Activity Score of 3 or more, a NOSPECS grade of 4 or more, and a disease duration of less than 3 months. Exclusion was applied to patients with uncontrolled infections, other autoimmune diseases, pregnancy or lactation. Diagnoses were based on clinical symptoms, serum thyroxine and TRAb, thyroid ultrasound and orbital computed tomography. PBMCs were separated from roughly 10 ml of fresh peripheral blood using Ficoll-Paque density gradient centrifugation. Total RNA was extracted using Trizol reagent, and RNA quality was assessed on an Agilent 2100 Bioanalyzer. Trimming takes 5 bases off V and 4 bases off J; junction bases not matched to a gene: 6. Sequences SGHNT (CDR1) and YENEEA (CDR2) are obtained from the germline V gene. The CDR3 sequence holds 15 residues, the cysteine and phenylalanine included. Only the CDR3 part of the read is kept: 45 bases, read in frame from the first base.

Concerning this clonotype: The specificity of this receptor is unknown. There are no base qualities to consult, and no much larger clone falls within one base.

TCR beta CDR3 regions were amplified from RNA transcripts. The first round of RT-PCR for the TCR CDR3 was performed with the HTBI primer set and the Qiagen OneStep RT-PCR kit. Libraries were constructed in a second round of multiplex PCR, after which size selection and purification were performed. Libraries were sequenced paired-end with 100 bp reads on an Illumina HiSeq2000. In the original analysis: SOAPnuke was used to process the raw data, with reads discarded if the reads contained adapters or uncalled bases, had a mean Phred below 15, or lacked an exact constant-primer or identifier match. High-quality paired reads were merged with COPE v1.2.5, and unique nucleotide sequences were defined as clonotypes. Clonotypes were aligned to IMGT TRBV, TRBD and TRBJ reference segments using MiTCR v1.1. The analysis included only V-J combinations with a frequency above 0.0001, which together covered 99% to 99.2% of the repertoires. The TCS score was defined as the ratio of F50 (clonal expansion) to E x V (chaos), calculated using BLOSUM62-based TCRdist between CDR3 peptides within each V-J. Welch's t-statistics and random forest reduced 500 to 550 V-J features to under 15, which were used in a naive Bayes classifier (R e1071). TCRdb trimmed public reads at Q25 via fastp, called clones via MiXCR and kept in-frame beta chains. Every entry covers one CDR3 protein and lists the most common genes and DNA from its rows. The V and J calls shown here were made by TCRdb, not taken from the authors' results. Present in this sample are 490,000 or so distinct CDR3 sequences, approximately 23% of which were seen just once. The ten largest account for roughly 49% of the sample.

The clonotype originates from a woman aged 70-85 years with Graves' ophthalmopathy. Sequenced sample: blood. The rearrangement combines TRBV11-3 with TRBJ2-2; TRBD2 agrees with 8 junctional bases. The DNA is TGTGCCAGCAGCCTTAGGACTAGCTCCACCGGGGAGCTGTTTTTT. It translates as CASSLRTSSTGELFF. Outside the CDR3, residues come from the reference TRBV11-3 and TRBJ2-2 proteins, so the full variable domain is: EAGVVQSPRYKIIEKKQPVAFWCNPISGHNTLYWYLQNLGQGPELLIRYENEEAVDDSQLPKDRFSAERLKGVDSTLKIQPAELGDSAVYLCASSLRTSSTGELFFGEGSRLTVL.